A single sample gave rise to the 27 T cell receptor beta chains below, sequenced in a study of blood T cell repertoires in COVID-19. Repertoires were generated with immunoSEQ multiplex PCR, while TCRdb's copy carries only in-frame clones and drops some. The repertoire holds approximately 160,000 clones, roughly 90% seen once, with over 15% in the top ten. The specimen sequenced was peripheral blood. The receptors come from a man aged 60 to 75 with active or convalescent COVID-19.

The chain couples TRBV28 to TRBJ2-1, with 8 bases matching TRBD1. With V trimmed by 5 bases and J by 7 bases, 10 bases remained unmatched. The CDR3 sequence is 15 residues long. Germline values: CDR1 MDHEN, CDR2 SYDVKM. This CDR3 is CASSLSLDRVNEQFF. CDR3 nucleotides: TGTGCCAGCAGTCTCTCTTTGGACAGGGTAAATGAGCAGTTCTTC.

The chain links TRBV3-1 (or the pseudogene TRBV3-2) to TRBJ1-6; 8 bases line up with TRBD1. Germline CDR1 reads LGHDT; CDR2 reads YNNKEL (reference sequence). The CDR3 sequence is 16 residues long. V was pared by 3 bases and J by 4 bases, with 5 bases of the junction left unmatched. DNA for the CDR3: TGTGCCAGCAGCCAGTCAGGGGGCATTTATAATTCACCCCTCCACTTT. Translation: CASSQSGGIYNSPLHF.

The chain recombines TRBV9 with TRBJ2-5, with 10 bases lining up with TRBD1. TRBJ2-7 matches the DNA end more closely, so the J call is doubtful. Per the germline V gene, CDR1 is SGDLS and CDR2 is YYNGEE. The CDR3 has 16 residues. The CDR3 loop reads CASSVGPGGTGVEQYF. DNA for the CDR3: TGTGCCAGCAGCGTCGGGCCCGGGGGGACAGGGGTCGAGCAGTACTTC.

The rearrangement uses TRBV18 and TRBJ2-2; 8 nucleotides match TRBD1. The CDR3 spans 15 residues. Losses at the gene ends were 0 bases for V and 6 bases for J; bases not matched to a gene: 3. CDR1 and CDR2 (germline): KGHSH, LQKENI. The CDR3: CASSPPGQGSGELFF. In DNA form, the CDR3 reads TGTGCCAGCTCACCACCAGGACAGGGCTCCGGGGAGCTGTTTTTT.

The chain links TRBV3-1 (or the pseudogene TRBV3-2) to TRBJ2-5; 13 bases are shared with TRBD2. This CDR3 is built from 16 residues. V gave up 1 base and J gave up 5 bases; unmatched junction bases: 4. Germline CDR1 reads LGHDT; CDR2 reads YNNKEL (reference sequence). The CDR3 reads CASSQVLAGGTETQYF. The CDR3 DNA is TGTGCCAGCAGCCAAGTACTAGCGGGAGGGACTGAGACCCAGTACTTC.

The V gene is TRBV19, the J gene TRBJ2-3, with 8 bases that match TRBD1. V trimming: 5 bases; J trimming: 5 bases; junction bases outside the gene matches: 9. The CDR3 runs to 15 residues. Germline values: CDR1 LNHDA, CDR2 SQIVND (reference sequence). Written as DNA, the CDR3 is TGTGCCAGTAGTTCAGAAACAGGGGGTTTAGATACGCAGTATTTT. Translating gives CASSSETGGLDTQYF. The entire variable domain, with the rest obtained from reference TRBV19 and TRBJ2-3, is as follows: DGGITQSPKYLFRKEGQNVTLSCEQNLNHDAMYWYRQDPGQGLRLIYYSQIVNDFQKGDIAEGYSVSREKKESFPLTVTSAQKNPTAFYLCASSSETGGLDTQYFGPGTRLTVL.

The V and J genes are TRBV2 and TRBJ2-7, with a possible D match to TRBD2 (7 bases). This CDR3 spans 16 amino acids. The V end lost 3 bases, the J end lost 2 bases, and 17 bases lay between the germline ends. Germline values: CDR1 SNHLY, CDR2 FYNNEI. CDR3 loop: CASSDPGDYQPYEQYF. CDR3 bases: TGTGCCAGCAGTGACCCAGGGGACTATCAACCCTACGAGCAGTACTTC.

The rearrangement uses TRBV3-1 (or the pseudogene TRBV3-2) and TRBJ1-2; 7 bases line up with TRBD1. This CDR3 region has 14 residues. V shed 0 bases and J 5 bases; nucleotides not matched to a gene: 3. The germline gives CDR1 LGHDT, CDR2 YNNKEL (reference sequence). CDR3 DNA sequence: TGTGCCAGCAGCCAAGATACCAGGGGGTATGGCTACACCTTC. As protein: CASSQDTRGYGYTF.

This clone has a single count. The chain employs TRBV29-1 and TRBJ1-2; tentative D call: TRBD1 (5 bases). The CDR3 extends over 10 amino acids. Trimming stripped 4 bases from V and 8 bases from J, with 8 bases between. Germline CDR1 SQVTM, CDR2 ANQGSEA. In DNA form, the CDR3 reads TGCAGCGTTGGGGGCCAGGGCTACACCTTC. Amino acid sequence: CSVGGQGYTF.

The V gene is TRBV10-1, the J gene TRBJ2-5, with 8 bases lining up with TRBD2. The CDR3 length is 15 residues. CDR1 and CDR2 (germline): WNHNN, SYGVQD (reference sequence). The V and J ends lost 0 bases and 5 bases, in that order; junction bases with no gene match: 5. The CDR3 loop is CASSESAGGWETQYF. The CDR3 nucleotides are TGCGCCAGCAGTGAGTCGGCGGGGGGTTGGGAGACCCAGTACTTC.

J is TRBJ1-2 and V is TRBV2; no clear D gene. Looked up from germline, CDR1 is SNHLY and CDR2 is FYNNEI. The V end lost 3 bases, the J end lost 0 bases, and 5 bases lay between the germline ends. CDR3 length: 13 amino acids. CDR3 sequence (DNA): TGTGCCAGCAGTGAGCAGGCTAACTATGGCTACACCTTC. Translated: CASSEQANYGYTF. The full variable domain, with the rest looked up from reference TRBV2 and TRBJ1-2, is EPEVTQTPSHQVTQMGQEVILRCVPISNHLYFYWYRQILGQKVEFLVSFYNNEISEKSEIFDDQFSVERPDGSNFTLKIRSTKLEDSAMYFCASSEQANYGYTFGSGTRLTVV.

This clone occurred once. J is TRBJ1-1 and V is TRBV7-9; 9 bases match TRBD1. Trimming at V came to 6 bases and at J to 4 bases, leaving 6 bases not matched to a gene. Germline CDR1 reads SEHNR; CDR2 reads FQNEAQ (reference sequence). This CDR3 spans 14 amino acids. The CDR3 DNA follows: TGTGCCAGCAGACTGACAGGGGGAACCACTGAAGCTTTCTTT. Protein product: CASRLTGGTTEAFF.

The gene calls are TRBV6-5 and TRBJ1-3, with 8 bases that match TRBD1. Germline CDR1 and CDR2: MNHEY and SVGAGI. The CDR3 has 16 residues. V lost 0 bases and J lost 4; bases outside the gene matches: 5. The CDR3 spells CASSYSGQAGGNTIYF. CDR3 nucleotides: TGTGCCAGCAGTTACTCGGGACAGGCCGGCGGAAACACCATATATTTT.

The gene calls are TRBV7-8 and TRBJ1-2, with D possibly being TRBD1 (6 bases). Deletions cut 5 bases from V and 4 bases from J, with 11 bases between. Germline values: CDR1 SGHVS, CDR2 FQNEAQ. The CDR3 extends over 13 amino acids. This CDR3 reads CASSLGQSYGYTF. The CDR3 region has the DNA TGTGCCAGCAGCCTCGGACAGAGCTATGGCTACACCTTC.

This sequence joins TRBV28 and TRBJ1-2, with 8 bases that match TRBD1. Looked up from germline, CDR1 is MDHEN and CDR2 is SYDVKM. The CDR3 sequence is 15 residues long. V was clipped by 6 bases and J by 1 base; unmatched bases: 7. The CDR3 nucleotides read TGTGCCAGCAGGGGGGCGGACAGGGATAACTATGGCTACACCTTC. Translating it yields CASRGADRDNYGYTF.

The CDR3 here is CASSQEYRDLYTF. CDR3 nucleotides: TGCGCCAGCAGCCAAGAGTACAGGGACCTCTACACCTTC. The chain recombines TRBV5-1 with TRBJ1-2; the D gene is possibly TRBD1 (6 bases). Deletions cut 4 bases from V and 10 bases from J, with 17 bases between. Germline V CDR1 and CDR2: SGHRS, YFSETQ. The CDR3 covers 13 residues.

The chain couples TRBV5-1 to TRBJ2-2, with D perhaps matching TRBD1 (5 bases). CDR1 is SGHRS and CDR2 is YFSETQ in the germline V gene. Trimming took 4 bases from V and 1 from J, leaving 8 bases between them. The CDR3 runs to 14 residues. The CDR3 DNA reads as TGCGCCAGCAGCCGACAGAGGAACACCGGGGAGCTGTTTTTT. Translating gives CASSRQRNTGELFF.

The chain is built from TRBV6-5 and TRBJ1-5; perhaps TRBD1 as D (5 bases). V lost 4 bases and J 1 base, leaving 11 bases between the germline ends. This CDR3 spans 15 amino acids. Germline loops: CDR1 MNHEY, CDR2 SVGAGI. CDR3 in amino acids: CASSFRVGSNQPQHF. The CDR3 DNA reads as TGTGCCAGCAGTTTCAGGGTCGGGAGCAATCAGCCCCAGCATTTT.

The chain recombines TRBV18 with TRBJ1-2, with 7 bases identical to TRBD1. CDR3 length equals 15 residues. Per germline, CDR1 KGHSH and CDR2 LQKENI. J gave up 2 bases and V 4 bases, and 7 bases lay outside the gene matches. CDR3 residues: CASSQDRTANYGYTF. CDR3 nucleotides: TGTGCCAGCTCACAGGACAGGACAGCGAACTATGGCTACACCTTC.

This chain uses TRBV10-3 with TRBJ2-2; the match to TRBD2 covers 9 bases. The ends lost 7 bases at V and 2 bases at J; junction bases unmatched: 8. CDR1 is ENHRY, CDR2 SYGVKD, per germline. The CDR3 contains 16 residues. CDR3 sequence (DNA): TGTGCCATCAAGGAAGCGGGGGGCCTTAACACCGGGGAGCTGTTTTTT. It specifies CAIKEAGGLNTGELFF.

J is TRBJ2-1 and V is TRBV11-2; TRBD1 might be the D (5 bases). V was trimmed by 2 bases and J by 6 bases, leaving 8 bases between them. Germline lookup yields CDR1 SGHAT and CDR2 FQNNGV. This CDR3 is built from 13 residues. CDR3 coding DNA: TGTGCCAGCAGCTTATCAGGGTTCAATGAGCAGTTCTTC. It specifies CASSLSGFNEQFF. The full variable domain, with the rest looked up from reference TRBV11-2 and TRBJ2-1, is EAGVAQSPRYKIIEKRQSVAFWCNPISGHATLYWYQQILGQGPKLLIQFQNNGVVDDSQLPKDRFSAERLKGVDSTLKIQPAKLEDSAVYLCASSLSGFNEQFFGPGTRLTVL.

CDR3 sequence reads: CASRYVTVNNQPQHF. For the CDR3, the DNA is TGTGCCAGCAGATACGTAACAGTAAATAATCAGCCCCAGCATTTT. The chain combines TRBV28 with TRBJ1-5; D is undetermined. Germline V gene lookup returns CDR1 MDHEN and CDR2 SYDVKM. V shed 6 bases and J shed 4 bases, with 16 bases lying between them. CDR3 length: 15 residues. Supplemented by reference TRBV28 and TRBJ1-5, the full variable domain reads DVKVTQSSRYLVKRTGEKVFLECVQDMDHENMFWYRQDPGLGLRLIYFSYDVKMKEKGDIPEGYSVSREKKERFSLILESASTNQTSMYLCASRYVTVNNQPQHFGDGTRLSIL.

This clone was picked up one time. The V and J genes are TRBV12-5 and TRBJ2-1; D remains ambiguous. The CDR3 extends over 11 amino acids. Germline V lookup: CDR1 LGHNT, CDR2 FRNRAP. The V gene lost 1 base and the J gene lost 8 bases, with 3 bases spanning the gap. CDR3 bases: TGTGCTAGTGGTTTGGGGCATGAGCAGTTCTTC. Its protein product is CASGLGHEQFF.

The rearrangement joins TRBV19 to TRBJ1-2; TRBD1 aligns across 7 bases. The V segment lost 6 bases and the J segment 4 bases; nucleotides outside the gene matches: 5. This CDR3 is built from 13 residues. Germline CDR1 LNHDA, CDR2 SQIVND (reference sequence). Here the CDR3 DNA reads TGTGCCAGTAGAGGACAGGACGTCTATGGCTACACCTTC. Amino acid sequence: CASRGQDVYGYTF.

J is TRBJ1-3 and V is TRBV19; 10 nucleotides line up with TRBD1. V lost 4 bases to trimming and J lost 0 bases; unmatched junction nucleotides: 6. CDR1 is LNHDA and CDR2 is SQIVND in the germline V gene (reference sequence). The CDR3 contains 17 residues. The DNA of the CDR3 is TGTGCCAGTAGTACCCGGGGACAGGGGATCTCTGGAAACACCATATATTTT. Translating gives CASSTRGQGISGNTIYF. Variable domain in full (rest from reference TRBV19 and TRBJ1-3): DGGITQSPKYLFRKEGQNVTLSCEQNLNHDAMYWYRQDPGQGLRLIYYSQIVNDFQKGDIAEGYSVSREKKESFPLTVTSAQKNPTAFYLCASSTRGQGISGNTIYFGEGSWLTVV.

This clone was seen a single time. The chain couples TRBV5-4 to TRBJ2-7; possible D gene TRBD1, 6 bases. CDR1 and CDR2 (germline): SGHNT, YYREEE (reference sequence). CDR3 length: 15 residues. V lost 4 bases, J lost 0 bases, and 14 bases lay in between. The CDR3: CASSVRTGTSYEQYF. CDR3 sequence (DNA): TGTGCCAGCAGCGTCCGAACAGGGACCTCCTACGAGCAGTACTTC.

V gene TRBV7-7 combines with J gene TRBJ2-3, with D possibly TRBD1 on 6 matching bases. V lost 1 base and J lost 2, with 10 bases in between. The V gene's germline CDR1 is SSHAT and CDR2 FNYEAQ (reference sequence). CDR3 size: 15 residues. Here the CDR3 reads CASSLGQDNTDTQYF. CDR3 nucleotides: TGTGCCAGCAGCTTAGGACAGGACAACACAGATACGCAGTATTTT.